Listed below are T cell receptor beta chains from one sample, sequenced in a study of human versus mouse CDR3 diversity and MHC coevolution. TCRdb keeps only in-frame clones here, not all; method: immunoSEQ multiplex PCR. The sample lists about 60,000 clones; 94% were seen once. The sample comprised naive CD4+ T cells from blood. All receptors derive from a person aged 55 to 75 in good health. CDR3s include the opening cysteine and the closing phenylalanine or tryptophan. D genes are given only for firm matches. Only some rows state a clone size, as once, few, many or a class for expanded clones.

j_gene: TRBJ1-1
d_gene: -
v_gene: TRBV19
abundance: -
len: 13
CDR3nt: TGTGCCAGTACGGAGGGCGGGGGGGTCGGAGCTTTCTTT
CDR3aa: CASTEGGGVGAFF

j_gene: TRBJ2-1
d_gene: TRBD1
v_gene: TRBV5-6
abundance: -
len: 17
CDR3nt: TGTGCCAGCAGCTTGGCTTTGACAGGGGGCTCTTCTAATGAGCAGTTCTTC
CDR3aa: CASSLALTGGSSNEQFF

j_gene: TRBJ1-2
d_gene: TRBD1
v_gene: TRBV29-1
abundance: -
len: 17
CDR3nt: TGCAGCGTTGAAGAACGGGGACAGGGAGGACGAAACTATGGCTACACCTTC
CDR3aa: CSVEERGQGGRNYGYTF

j_gene: TRBJ1-2
d_gene: -
v_gene: TRBV28
abundance: -
len: 11
CDR3nt: TGTGCCGTAGGGGACATAGATGGCTACACCTTC
CDR3aa: CAVGDIDGYTF

j_gene: TRBJ2-7
d_gene: -
v_gene: TRBV2
abundance: once
len: 14
CDR3nt: TGTGCCAGCAGGGTAAACAGGGTTTCCCACGAGCAGTACTTC
CDR3aa: CASRVNRVSHEQYF

j_gene: TRBJ1-4
d_gene: TRBD1
v_gene: TRBV9
abundance: -
len: 15
CDR3nt: TGTGCCAGCTCTTGGAAAGGGGGCACTAATGAAAAACTGTTTTTT
CDR3aa: CASSWKGGTNEKLFF

j_gene: TRBJ2-3
d_gene: -
v_gene: TRBV5-1
abundance: -
len: 15
CDR3nt: TGCGCCAGCAGCTTGCCCCGGCAGGGCCCAGATACGCAGTATTTT
CDR3aa: CASSLPRQGPDTQYF

j_gene: TRBJ1-5
d_gene: -
v_gene: TRBV5-6
abundance: once
len: 13
CDR3nt: TGTGCCAGCAGCCGGGCCCAGGGTAGGTCCCAGCATTTT
CDR3aa: CASSRAQGRSQHF

j_gene: TRBJ1-2
d_gene: TRBD1
v_gene: TRBV6-1
abundance: -
len: 15
CDR3nt: TGTGCCAGCACGCGGGGGACAGGGGGAATCTATGGCTACACCTTC
CDR3aa: CASTRGTGGIYGYTF

j_gene: TRBJ2-1
d_gene: -
v_gene: TRBV5-1
abundance: -
len: 16
CDR3nt: TGCGCCAGCAGCTCGGGCGGGTTCAGCTCCTACAATGAGCAGTTCTTC
CDR3aa: CASSSGGFSSYNEQFF

j_gene: TRBJ2-5
d_gene: -
v_gene: TRBV4-1
abundance: -
len: 17
CDR3nt: TGCGCCAGCAGCCAAGATTGGGAAGCGCAGGGTCAAGAGACCCAGTACTTC
CDR3aa: CASSQDWEAQGQETQYF

j_gene: TRBJ2-6
d_gene: -
v_gene: TRBV4-3
abundance: -
len: 16
CDR3nt: TGCGCCAGCAGCCACACGTCACAAAGTCGGGCCAACGTCCTGACTTTC
CDR3aa: CASSHTSQSRANVLTF

j_gene: TRBJ2-7
d_gene: TRBD2
v_gene: TRBV19
abundance: -
len: 17
CDR3nt: TGTGCCAGTAGTTCCCGGACTAGCGGGAGTCCTAGCTACGAGCAGTACTTC
CDR3aa: CASSSRTSGSPSYEQYF

j_gene: TRBJ2-1
d_gene: TRBD1
v_gene: TRBV19
abundance: -
len: 13
CDR3nt: TGTGCCAGTAGTAGGGACAGGGTCAATGAGCAGTTCTTC
CDR3aa: CASSRDRVNEQFF

j_gene: TRBJ2-2
d_gene: -
v_gene: TRBV5-1
abundance: -
len: 17
CDR3nt: TGCGCCAGCAGCGAGGCTGGCGGGGGCACCAACACCGGGGAGCTGTTTTTT
CDR3aa: CASSEAGGGTNTGELFF

j_gene: TRBJ2-1
d_gene: -
v_gene: TRBV5-6
abundance: -
len: 16
CDR3nt: TGTGCCAGCAGCTCCCTCGCTCGAGGGAGAGCGCATGAGCAGTTCTTC
CDR3aa: CASSSLARGRAHEQFF

j_gene: TRBJ2-3
d_gene: -
v_gene: TRBV7-2
abundance: -
len: 15
CDR3nt: TGTGCCAGCAGCCCAAAGAGTGGCGGTACAGATACGCAGTATTTT
CDR3aa: CASSPKSGGTDTQYF

j_gene: TRBJ1-2
d_gene: TRBD1
v_gene: TRBV19
abundance: once
len: 14
CDR3nt: TGTGCCAGTAGTAACTGGGACAGGGGTCGGGGCTACACCTTC
CDR3aa: CASSNWDRGRGYTF

j_gene: TRBJ2-5
d_gene: TRBD2
v_gene: TRBV14
abundance: -
len: 13
CDR3nt: TGTGCCAGCAGCGGGACTAGGCAAGAGACCCAGTACTTC
CDR3aa: CASSGTRQETQYF

j_gene: TRBJ2-1
d_gene: TRBD2
v_gene: TRBV6-5
abundance: once
len: 13
CDR3nt: TGTGCCAGCAGAACTAGCGATTTTAATGAGCAGTTCTTC
CDR3aa: CASRTSDFNEQFF

j_gene: TRBJ2-7
d_gene: -
v_gene: TRBV6-6
abundance: -
len: 14
CDR3nt: TGTGCCAGCAGTTACTCGGAGGGCTCCTACGAGCAGTACTTC
CDR3aa: CASSYSEGSYEQYF

j_gene: TRBJ2-1
d_gene: TRBD2
v_gene: TRBV15
abundance: once
len: 16
CDR3nt: TGTGCCACCAGCAGGGGGACTAGCGGGGGAAAGGGTGAGCAGTTCTTC
CDR3aa: CATSRGTSGGKGEQFF

j_gene: TRBJ1-4
d_gene: -
v_gene: TRBV2
abundance: few
len: 12
CDR3nt: TGTGCCAGCATGCGAGGGAATGAAAAACTGTTTTTT
CDR3aa: CASMRGNEKLFF

j_gene: TRBJ1-2
d_gene: -
v_gene: TRBV27
abundance: -
len: 13
CDR3nt: TGTGCCAGCAGTTCCCCAGACAGCTATGGCTACACCTTC
CDR3aa: CASSSPDSYGYTF

j_gene: TRBJ1-2
d_gene: -
v_gene: TRBV5-1
abundance: -
len: 14
CDR3nt: TGCGCCAGCAGCTTGAGAGGGAGGACCTATGGCTACACCTTC
CDR3aa: CASSLRGRTYGYTF

j_gene: TRBJ1-4
d_gene: TRBD1
v_gene: TRBV18
abundance: -
len: 16
CDR3nt: TGTGCCAGCTCACCAGGACAGGTCCCCACTAATGAAAAACTGTTTTTT
CDR3aa: CASSPGQVPTNEKLFF

j_gene: TRBJ2-5
d_gene: -
v_gene: TRBV7-9
abundance: few
len: 11
CDR3nt: TGTGCCAGCAGCCCCCGGGAGACCCAGTACTTC
CDR3aa: CASSPRETQYF

j_gene: TRBJ2-5
d_gene: -
v_gene: TRBV11-3
abundance: -
len: 15
CDR3nt: TGTGCCAGCAGCTTCGGGGTAGCGGAACAAGAGACCCAGTACTTC
CDR3aa: CASSFGVAEQETQYF

j_gene: TRBJ1-6
d_gene: -
v_gene: TRBV19
abundance: -
len: 14
CDR3nt: TGTGCCAGTAGTCCCCAAGGAGCAGATTCACCCCTCCACTTT
CDR3aa: CASSPQGADSPLHF

j_gene: TRBJ2-3
d_gene: TRBD2
v_gene: TRBV11-2
abundance: -
len: 14
CDR3nt: TGTGCCAGCAGCTTCCAGCGGGACACAGATACGCAGTATTTT
CDR3aa: CASSFQRDTDTQYF